This TCR beta chain stems from a study of beta chain features in type 1 diabetes. Overall study context: Healthy donors and patients showed comparable age, gender and cell yields.

The CDR3 runs 13 residues. The ends lost 6 bases at V and 3 bases at J; junction bases unmatched: 5. Germline V lookup: CDR1 SGHRS, CDR2 YFSETQ. Remarks on this clone: No antigen is known for it.

Every isolated RNA sample was fully reverse transcribed, so sequencing captured expressed TCRB transcripts. The average output of naive, central memory and regulatory T cell samples was 3 million to 4 million reads. The protocol was immunoSEQ multiplex PCR, while the TCRdb copy is restricted to in-frame clones and leaves out a portion. The data show hundreds of thousands of clones, over 10% seen once. General study results and limits: Small HLA sub-analyses could not settle whether HLA shapes TCRB rearrangement. In the patient group, naive, central memory and Treg TCRB repertoires seemed more alike than in the healthy donor group. TCRB CDR3s from Type 1 diabetes patients were moderately but significantly shorter in all four CD4+ subsets.

The source is a man between 18 and 35 years old with type 1 diabetes. Sample: naive CD4+ T cells from blood. This chain uses TRBV5-1 with TRBJ1-1; 7 bases map to TRBD1. CDR3 loop: CASNLGQHTEAFF. CDR3 bases: TGCGCCAGCAACCTGGGACAGCACACTGAAGCTTTCTTT. The full variable domain, its missing parts supplied by reference TRBV5-1 and TRBJ1-1, is KAGVTQTPRYLIKTRGQQVTLSCSPISGHRSVSWYQQTPGQGLQFLFEYFSETQRNKGNFPGRFSGRQFSNSRSEMNVSTLELGDSALYLCASNLGQHTEAFFGQGTRLTVV.